One T cell receptor (beta chain) is described in this entry. Its target is unknown. Libraries were prepared by immunoSEQ multiplex PCR; TCRdb keeps only in-frame clonotypes and omits some of them. The sample contains around 28,000 clones, around 74% of which appear only once. The germline gives CDR1 KGHSH, CDR2 LQKENI. The length of the CDR3 is 14 residues. Trimming cost V 3 bases and J 4 bases, with 9 bases left between them. Controls came from buffy coats of healthy blood donors. The data belong to a study of STAT5B mutations in CD4+ large granular lymphocyte leukemia. Findings and caveats of the study: Patient CD4-sorted repertoires looked more clonal than healthy CD4+ repertoires, even without putative leukemic clones.

The J gene is TRBJ1-4, the V gene TRBV18; no firm D call. The sample taken for sequencing was CD4+ T cells from blood buffy coats. The receptor comes from a human donor in good health. CDR3 in DNA: TGTGCCAGCTCACCGGCAGGTGGTAATGAAAAACTGTTTTTT. Protein: CASSPAGGNEKLFF. Full variable domain (rest looked up from reference TRBV18 and TRBJ1-4): NAGVMQNPRHLVRRRGQEARLRCSPMKGHSHVYWYRQLPEEGLKFMVYLQKENIIDESGMPKERFSAEFPKEGPSILRIQQVVRGDSAAYFCASSPAGGNEKLFFGSGTQLSVL.